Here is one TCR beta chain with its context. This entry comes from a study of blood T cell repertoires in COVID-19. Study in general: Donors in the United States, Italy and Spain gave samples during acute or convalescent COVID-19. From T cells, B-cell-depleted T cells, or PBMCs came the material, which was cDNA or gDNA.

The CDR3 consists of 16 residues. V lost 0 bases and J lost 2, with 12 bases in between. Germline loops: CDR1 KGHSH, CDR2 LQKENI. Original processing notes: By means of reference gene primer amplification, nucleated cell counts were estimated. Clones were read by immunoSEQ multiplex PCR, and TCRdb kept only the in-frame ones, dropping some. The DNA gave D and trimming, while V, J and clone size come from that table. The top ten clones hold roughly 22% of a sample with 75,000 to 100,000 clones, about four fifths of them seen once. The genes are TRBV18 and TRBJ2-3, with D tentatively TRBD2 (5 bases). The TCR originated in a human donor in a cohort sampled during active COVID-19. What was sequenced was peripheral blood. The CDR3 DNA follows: TGTGCCAGCTCACCACCGATGCTAGCCTTCACAGATACGCAGTATTTT. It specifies CASSPPMLAFTDTQYF.